This T cell receptor beta chain was obtained from a study of blood T cell repertoires in COVID-19. Whole-study context: Samples came from the United States, Italy and Spain, spanning acute and convalescent COVID-19.

Using immunoSEQ multiplex PCR, the repertoire was profiled, and TCRdb retains in-frame clones only, with some absent. The repertoire has 150,000 to 200,000 clones, about 85% of them found once; the top ten carry approximately 3.3%. V lost 3 bases to trimming and J lost 7 bases; unmatched junction nucleotides: 6. Germline CDR1 and CDR2: KGHSH and LQKENI. This CDR3 is built from 15 residues. V usage is TRBV18 and J usage is TRBJ1-6, with 7 bases identical to TRBD1. The sequence derives from a human donor with acute or convalescent COVID-19. The donor label of this sample is uncertain. Sequenced: peripheral blood. The CDR3 region is CASSPRRQGNSPLHF. Here the CDR3 DNA reads TGTGCCAGCTCACCCCGGAGACAGGGCAATTCACCCCTCCACTTT.